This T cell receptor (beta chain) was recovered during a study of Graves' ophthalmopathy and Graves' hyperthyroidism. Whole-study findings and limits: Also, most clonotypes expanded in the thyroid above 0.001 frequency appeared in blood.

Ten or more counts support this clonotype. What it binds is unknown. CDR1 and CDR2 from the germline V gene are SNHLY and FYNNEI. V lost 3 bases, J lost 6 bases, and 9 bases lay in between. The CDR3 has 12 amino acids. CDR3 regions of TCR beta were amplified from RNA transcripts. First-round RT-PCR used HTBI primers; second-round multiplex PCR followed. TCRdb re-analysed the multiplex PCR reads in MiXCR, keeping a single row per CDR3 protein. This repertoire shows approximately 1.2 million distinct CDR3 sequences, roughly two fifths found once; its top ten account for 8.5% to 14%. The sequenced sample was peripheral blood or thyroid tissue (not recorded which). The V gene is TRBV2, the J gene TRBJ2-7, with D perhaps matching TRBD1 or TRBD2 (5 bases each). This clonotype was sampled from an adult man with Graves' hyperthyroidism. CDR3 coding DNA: TGTGCCAGCAGTGAGGGGGACGGCGAGCAGTACTTC. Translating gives CASSEGDGEQYF. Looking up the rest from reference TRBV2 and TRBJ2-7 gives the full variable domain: EPEVTQTPSHQVTQMGQEVILRCVPISNHLYFYWYRQILGQKVEFLVSFYNNEISEKSEIFDDQFSVERPDGSNFTLKIRSTKLEDSAMYFCASSEGDGEQYFGPGTRLTVT.